These T cell receptor beta chains were read from a single sample in a study of cytomegalovirus exposure and HLA in healthy donors. TCRdb's table, derived via immunoSEQ multiplex PCR, lists solely in-frame clones and lacks some. The sample carries more than 200,000 clones, less than 95% recorded once. The sequenced material came from PBMCs. The receptor set was obtained from a woman aged 25-40 years in good health and CMV-seronegative. CDR3s include the opening cysteine and the closing phenylalanine or tryptophan. The order of the fields is J gene, clone size, V gene, D gene, CDR3 DNA, CDR3 protein. A D gene is named only where the DNA matches it firmly. Clone size is not always given. Where it is, it says once, few, many or a class for expanded clones.

J gene: TRBJ2-7; clone size: .; V gene: TRBV5-6; D gene: .; CDR3 DNA: TGTGCCAGCAGCGGCGCACAGGGATCCTACGAGCAGTACTTC; CDR3 protein: CASSGAQGSYEQYF
J gene: TRBJ1-2; clone size: .; V gene: TRBV29-1; D gene: TRBD1; CDR3 DNA: TGCAGCGTTGGGGACAGGGTAAATGGCTACACCTTC; CDR3 protein: CSVGDRVNGYTF
J gene: TRBJ1-4; clone size: .; V gene: TRBV11-2; D gene: .; CDR3 DNA: TGTGCCAGCACACACGGGGAAAAACTGTTTTTT; CDR3 protein: CASTHGEKLFF
J gene: TRBJ2-1; clone size: .; V gene: TRBV25-1; D gene: TRBD2; CDR3 DNA: TGTGCCAGCAGTGAACCCGGGACTAGCCTCAATGAGCAGTTCTTC; CDR3 protein: CASSEPGTSLNEQFF
J gene: TRBJ2-3; clone size: once; V gene: TRBV7-2; D gene: .; CDR3 DNA: TGTGCCAGCAGGGAGGCAGATACGCAGTATTTT; CDR3 protein: CASREADTQYF
J gene: TRBJ1-2; clone size: .; V gene: TRBV28; D gene: .; CDR3 DNA: TGTGCCAGCACGCATCTGGATGGCTACACCTTC; CDR3 protein: CASTHLDGYTF
J gene: TRBJ2-7; clone size: .; V gene: TRBV27; D gene: .; CDR3 DNA: TGTGCCAGCAGTTCCCGGGCCCAAGCCTCCGGCGCCTCCTACGAGCAGTACTTC; CDR3 protein: CASSSRAQASGASYEQYF
J gene: TRBJ2-2; clone size: .; V gene: TRBV9; D gene: TRBD1; CDR3 DNA: TGTGCCAGCAGCGTAGGTCCCCCAGAGGGGGCAGGCACCGGGGAGCTGTTTTTT; CDR3 protein: CASSVGPPEGAGTGELFF
J gene: TRBJ1-5; clone size: .; V gene: TRBV4-2; D gene: TRBD1; CDR3 DNA: TGTGCCAGCAGCCAAGTTTTACAGGGGTATCAGCCCCAGCATTTT; CDR3 protein: CASSQVLQGYQPQHF
J gene: TRBJ2-7; clone size: .; V gene: TRBV27; D gene: .; CDR3 DNA: TGTGCCAGCAGCCGGACAGAAACCTACGAGCAGTACTTC; CDR3 protein: CASSRTETYEQYF
J gene: TRBJ2-7; clone size: .; V gene: TRBV6-5; D gene: .; CDR3 DNA: TGTGCCAGCAGTTACGGGCGGAGCTCCTACGAGCAGTACTTC; CDR3 protein: CASSYGRSSYEQYF
J gene: TRBJ1-5; clone size: .; V gene: TRBV15; D gene: .; CDR3 DNA: TGTGCCACCAGCAGAGAGTCTTATGGGGGAGGGCGGCCCCAGCATTTT; CDR3 protein: CATSRESYGGGRPQHF
J gene: TRBJ1-1; clone size: .; V gene: TRBV14; D gene: .; CDR3 DNA: TGTGCCAGCAGCCGAGGAACGGTGAACACTGAAGCTTTCTTT; CDR3 protein: CASSRGTVNTEAFF
J gene: TRBJ2-1; clone size: .; V gene: TRBV29-1; D gene: .; CDR3 DNA: TGCAGCGTTGAATCGCGGAGGAACTACAATGAGCAGTTCTTC; CDR3 protein: CSVESRRNYNEQFF
J gene: TRBJ1-2; clone size: .; V gene: TRBV30; D gene: .; CDR3 DNA: TGTGCCTGGAGTGTACCCGGACAGAACTTTTATGGCTACACCTTC; CDR3 protein: CAWSVPGQNFYGYTF
J gene: TRBJ2-7; clone size: once; V gene: TRBV28; D gene: .; CDR3 DNA: TGTGCCAGCAGTTTGCGCGGCGAGGGACACTCCTACGAGCAGTACTTC; CDR3 protein: CASSLRGEGHSYEQYF
J gene: TRBJ2-7; clone size: .; V gene: TRBV27; D gene: .; CDR3 DNA: TGTGCCAGCAGTTCATTTCGGGAGAGCCCCTACTACGAGCAGTACTTC; CDR3 protein: CASSSFRESPYYEQYF
J gene: TRBJ1-2; clone size: .; V gene: TRBV7-9; D gene: .; CDR3 DNA: TGTGCCAGCAGCGAGGGGTATGGCTACACCTTC; CDR3 protein: CASSEGYGYTF
J gene: TRBJ2-7; clone size: .; V gene: TRBV4-1; D gene: .; CDR3 DNA: TGCGCCAGCAGCCCTATCCCCACCGGCGGGTACGAGCAGTACTTC; CDR3 protein: CASSPIPTGGYEQYF
J gene: TRBJ1-1; clone size: .; V gene: TRBV9; D gene: .; CDR3 DNA: TGTGCCAGCAGCGGGTCGGGGGGCACTGAAGCTTTCTTT; CDR3 protein: CASSGSGGTEAFF
J gene: TRBJ2-7; clone size: once; V gene: TRBV9; D gene: .; CDR3 DNA: TGTGCCAGCAGCGTAGCGGTGGGGGGATACGAGCAGTACTTC; CDR3 protein: CASSVAVGGYEQYF
J gene: TRBJ2-1; clone size: .; V gene: TRBV5-6; D gene: TRBD2; CDR3 DNA: TGTGCCAGCAGCTTTGATAGCGGGGCTTACAATGAGCAGTTCTTC; CDR3 protein: CASSFDSGAYNEQFF
J gene: TRBJ2-7; clone size: .; V gene: TRBV5-1; D gene: .; CDR3 DNA: TGCGCCAGCAGCCCCCTCCAGGGGATGGGCGAGCAGTACTTC; CDR3 protein: CASSPLQGMGEQYF
J gene: TRBJ1-2; clone size: .; V gene: TRBV2; D gene: TRBD1; CDR3 DNA: TGTGCCAGCAGTGTAGGGACAGTTTATGGCTACACCTTC; CDR3 protein: CASSVGTVYGYTF
J gene: TRBJ2-7; clone size: .; V gene: TRBV15; D gene: TRBD2; CDR3 DNA: TGTGCCACCAGCTCCGGGACTAGCTCCGAGCAGTACTTC; CDR3 protein: CATSSGTSSEQYF
J gene: TRBJ2-2; clone size: .; V gene: TRBV5-1; D gene: TRBD2; CDR3 DNA: TGCGCCAGCAGCCGACTAGCGGGAGACACCGGGGAGCTGTTTTTT; CDR3 protein: CASSRLAGDTGELFF
J gene: TRBJ2-6; clone size: .; V gene: TRBV5-1; D gene: .; CDR3 DNA: TGCGCCAGCAGCTTGGCGGTAGTCTCTGGGGCCAACGTCCTGACTTTC; CDR3 protein: CASSLAVVSGANVLTF
J gene: TRBJ2-7; clone size: few; V gene: TRBV11-1; D gene: TRBD1; CDR3 DNA: TGTGCCAGCAGCATACCCGGGGCCGGGACAGGGGGCAGGCAGTACTTC; CDR3 protein: CASSIPGAGTGGRQYF
J gene: TRBJ2-5; clone size: .; V gene: TRBV2; D gene: .; CDR3 DNA: TGTGCCAGCAGGGAAGACAGTCCGACCCAGTACTTC; CDR3 protein: CASREDSPTQYF
J gene: TRBJ1-1; clone size: .; V gene: TRBV27; D gene: .; CDR3 DNA: TGTGCCAGCAGGGGCAGAGCCAGCACTGAAGCTTTCTTT; CDR3 protein: CASRGRASTEAFF
J gene: TRBJ2-3; clone size: .; V gene: TRBV6-1; D gene: TRBD2; CDR3 DNA: TGTGCCAGCAGTGAACTAGCGGATGACACAGATACGCAGTATTTT; CDR3 protein: CASSELADDTDTQYF
J gene: TRBJ2-7; clone size: .; V gene: TRBV28; D gene: .; CDR3 DNA: TGTGCCAGCAGGGAACATTTCACCTACGAGCAGTACTTC; CDR3 protein: CASREHFTYEQYF
J gene: TRBJ2-2; clone size: .; V gene: TRBV7-7; D gene: .; CDR3 DNA: TGTGCCAGCAGCTTAGATCGAGACACCGGGGAGCTGTTTTTT; CDR3 protein: CASSLDRDTGELFF
J gene: TRBJ1-4; clone size: .; V gene: TRBV7-9; D gene: .; CDR3 DNA: TGTGCCAGCAGCTTAGATTGGGGGGTGACCGAAAAACTGTTTTTT; CDR3 protein: CASSLDWGVTEKLFF
J gene: TRBJ2-5; clone size: .; V gene: TRBV11-3; D gene: TRBD2; CDR3 DNA: TGTGCCAGCAGCCCGGGACTAGGGAGCGAGACCCAGTACTTC; CDR3 protein: CASSPGLGSETQYF
J gene: TRBJ2-3; clone size: .; V gene: TRBV5-1; D gene: .; CDR3 DNA: TGCGCCAGCAGCTTGAACGGGGCAGGCAGGGATACGCAGTATTTT; CDR3 protein: CASSLNGAGRDTQYF
J gene: TRBJ2-3; clone size: .; V gene: TRBV7-6; D gene: .; CDR3 DNA: TGTGCCAGCAGCTTAGCGCGGGCTAGCGCAGATACGCAGTATTTT; CDR3 protein: CASSLARASADTQYF
J gene: TRBJ2-6; clone size: .; V gene: TRBV7-6; D gene: TRBD1; CDR3 DNA: TGTGCCAGCAGCTTAGGCGGGACAGGCTTCTCTGGGGCCAACGTCCTGACTTTC; CDR3 protein: CASSLGGTGFSGANVLTF
J gene: TRBJ2-7; clone size: .; V gene: TRBV5-1; D gene: .; CDR3 DNA: TGCGCCAGCAGCTTGGGGACGCGGAGAACTTCCTACGAGCAGTACTTC; CDR3 protein: CASSLGTRRTSYEQYF
J gene: TRBJ2-1; clone size: .; V gene: TRBV5-1; D gene: .; CDR3 DNA: TGCGCCAGCAGCCCGGGAGCAGGGGTAGATGAAACTGAGCAGTTCTTC; CDR3 protein: CASSPGAGVDETEQFF
J gene: TRBJ2-1; clone size: .; V gene: TRBV29-1; D gene: .; CDR3 DNA: TGCAGCGTATTGGGACTCCCAAATCGTAATGAGCAGTTCTTC; CDR3 protein: CSVLGLPNRNEQFF
J gene: TRBJ2-5; clone size: .; V gene: TRBV28; D gene: TRBD2; CDR3 DNA: TGTGCCAGCACCCACAACCTCGGACTAGGGGAAGAGACCCAGTACTTC; CDR3 protein: CASTHNLGLGEETQYF
J gene: TRBJ2-1; clone size: .; V gene: TRBV14; D gene: .; CDR3 DNA: TGTGCCAGCAGTGATGGTCCCGGATCTGAGGTTGAGCAGTTCTTC; CDR3 protein: CASSDGPGSEVEQFF
J gene: TRBJ2-7; clone size: .; V gene: TRBV19; D gene: TRBD2; CDR3 DNA: TGTGCCAGTAGTATAGATCGCGGGAGATTGCAGTACTTC; CDR3 protein: CASSIDRGRLQYF
J gene: TRBJ2-3; clone size: .; V gene: TRBV5-4; D gene: .; CDR3 DNA: TGTGCCAGCAGCTCCGACAGATCAGATACGCAGTATTTT; CDR3 protein: CASSSDRSDTQYF
J gene: TRBJ1-2; clone size: .; V gene: TRBV25-1; D gene: .; CDR3 DNA: TGTGCCAGCAGTGAATTAACTGGCTACACCTTC; CDR3 protein: CASSELTGYTF
J gene: TRBJ2-5; clone size: once; V gene: TRBV29-1; D gene: TRBD2; CDR3 DNA: TGCAGCGTTGAGGGACTAGCGGGAGAAGAGACCCAGTACTTC; CDR3 protein: CSVEGLAGEETQYF
J gene: TRBJ2-1; clone size: .; V gene: TRBV11-3; D gene: TRBD2; CDR3 DNA: TGTGCCAGCAGCTTCGGACTAGCGCTAAACAATGAGCAGTTCTTC; CDR3 protein: CASSFGLALNNEQFF
J gene: TRBJ2-7; clone size: .; V gene: TRBV7-2; D gene: .; CDR3 DNA: TGTGCCAGCAGCTTAGAGGGGTCTAGGGTCTACGAGCAGTACTTC; CDR3 protein: CASSLEGSRVYEQYF
J gene: TRBJ1-5; clone size: once; V gene: TRBV7-2; D gene: .; CDR3 DNA: TGTGCCAGCAGCCTCAGGGGCAATCAGCCCCAGCATTTT; CDR3 protein: CASSLRGNQPQHF
J gene: TRBJ2-3; clone size: .; V gene: TRBV28; D gene: TRBD2; CDR3 DNA: TGTGCCAGCAGACCCCCTCTAGCGGGAGGAAGCACAGATACGCAGTATTTT; CDR3 protein: CASRPPLAGGSTDTQYF
J gene: TRBJ2-7; clone size: .; V gene: TRBV11-3; D gene: .; CDR3 DNA: TGTGCCAGCAGCGTGGGTTCCTACGAGCAGTACTTC; CDR3 protein: CASSVGSYEQYF
J gene: TRBJ2-1; clone size: .; V gene: TRBV6-6; D gene: TRBD2; CDR3 DNA: TGTGCCACCCGGAGCGGGAGTGGTGAGCAGTTCTTC; CDR3 protein: CATRSGSGEQFF
J gene: TRBJ1-5; clone size: .; V gene: TRBV2; D gene: TRBD1; CDR3 DNA: TGTGCCAGCAGTGAAGCGCGGGTGACAGGGGGTCAGCCCCAGCATTTT; CDR3 protein: CASSEARVTGGQPQHF
J gene: TRBJ2-1; clone size: .; V gene: TRBV13; D gene: .; CDR3 DNA: TGTGCCAGCGTGGAAAGGGTCGGCAATGAGCAGTTCTTC; CDR3 protein: CASVERVGNEQFF
J gene: TRBJ2-4; clone size: once; V gene: TRBV6-5; D gene: .; CDR3 DNA: TGTGCCAGCAGTTACAGCGGCGCCAAAAACATTCAGTACTTC; CDR3 protein: CASSYSGAKNIQYF
J gene: TRBJ2-3; clone size: .; V gene: TRBV9; D gene: TRBD2; CDR3 DNA: TGTGCCAGCGGAAACTTGGGAGGGGAGTATTTT; CDR3 protein: CASGNLGGEYF